These 15 T cell receptor beta chains originate from one sample sequenced in a study of blood T cell repertoires in COVID-19. Data came from immunoSEQ multiplex PCR; TCRdb stores just in-frame clones and leaves some out. Of 160,000 or so clones in the sample, around 80% are singletons; the top ten hold roughly a fifth. The sequenced sample consisted of peripheral blood. These receptors all stem from a woman aged 80 or over with acute or convalescent COVID-19.

The chain employs TRBV1 and TRBJ2-7; the table's D call of TRBD2 was not tested on the DNA. TRBV1 is tagged as a pseudogene. This CDR3 has 18 residues. The CDR3 loop is CTSRYNNNSGGAFHEQYF. The CDR3 DNA sequence: TGCACCAGCCGCTACAATAATAACAGCGGGGGGGCTTTCCACGAGCAGTACTTC.

In this sample, this clone turned up a few times. The chain employs TRBV3-1 (or the pseudogene TRBV3-2) and TRBJ1-5, with D unresolved. The CDR3 runs 14 residues. Germline CDR1 and CDR2: LGHDT and YNNKEL (reference sequence). V gave up 2 bases and J gave up 0 bases, with 5 bases separating them. CDR3 sequence reads: CASSQISSNQPQHF. The CDR3 DNA reads as TGTGCCAGCAGCCAAATCTCTAGCAATCAGCCCCAGCATTTT.

The rearrangement uses TRBV14 and TRBJ2-5; 9 bases align to TRBD1. In germline, CDR1 is SGHDN, CDR2 FVKESK. The length of the CDR3 is 15 residues. The J segment lost 5 bases and the V segment lost 2 bases, leaving 6 bases of the junction unmatched. DNA for the CDR3: TGTGCCAGCAGCCAAACGACAGGGGGTGGCGAGACCCAGTACTTC. Its protein is CASSQTTGGGETQYF. The full variable domain, its missing parts supplied by reference TRBV14 and TRBJ2-5, is EAGVTQFPSHSVIEKGQTVTLRCDPISGHDNLYWYRRVMGKEIKFLLHFVKESKQDESGMPNNRFLAERTGGTYSTLKVQPAELEDSGVYFCASSQTTGGGETQYFGPGTRLLVL.

The rearrangement uses TRBV2 and TRBJ1-2, with 9 bases matching TRBD1. This CDR3 contains 13 residues. From germline, CDR1 is SNHLY and CDR2 FYNNEI. Germline trimming cut 10 bases from V and 2 bases from J; bases unmatched to any gene: 5. The CDR3 DNA reads as TGTGCCATCGGCGACAGGGGGAACTATGGCTACACCTTC. As protein: CAIGDRGNYGYTF.

The chain recombines TRBV7-3 with TRBJ2-2, with 9 bases aligning to TRBD2. The CDR3 contains 15 residues. Germline V gene lookup returns CDR1 SGHTA and CDR2 FQGTGA. V lost 6 bases, J lost 1 base, and 3 bases stayed unmatched. The CDR3, as DNA: TGTGCCAGCAGACGACTAGCGGAGAACACCGGGGAGCTGTTTTTT. As protein: CASRRLAENTGELFF. The full variable domain, in which reference TRBV7-3 and TRBJ2-2 provide the parts outside the CDR3, is GAGVSQTPSNKVTEKGKYVELRCDPISGHTALYWYRQSLGQGPEFLIYFQGTGAADDSGLPNDRFFAVRPEGSVSTLKIQRTERGDSAVYLCASRRLAENTGELFFGEGSRLTVL.

The chain links TRBV5-1 to TRBJ2-7; 7 bases fit TRBD2. Trimming cost V 1 base and J 3 bases; bases outside gene matches: 4. The germline V gene encodes CDR1 SGHRS and CDR2 YFSETQ. The CDR3 has 14 amino acids. The CDR3 nucleotides are TGCGCCAGCAGCTTGAGTCGGGGGGTCTACGAGCAGTACTTC. This translates into CASSLSRGVYEQYF.

V usage is TRBV9 and J usage is TRBJ1-2, with D unclear. Germline V gene lookup returns CDR1 SGDLS and CDR2 YYNGEE. The CDR3 sequence is 13 residues long. Trimming cost V 4 bases and J 2 bases, with 9 bases left between them. For the CDR3, the DNA is TGTGCCAGCAGCCCACGACTGAACTATGGCTACACCTTC. It is translated as CASSPRLNYGYTF.

This chain joins TRBV5-3 and TRBJ1-5; D possibly corresponds to TRBD1 (6 bases). TRBV5-3 falls under the ORF class, with uncertain function. The germline V and J ends were trimmed by 3 bases and 6 bases, with 16 bases remaining between them. There are 15 residues in the CDR3. CDR3 residues: CARSWDTEKGQPQHF. CDR3 nucleotide sequence: TGTGCCAGAAGCTGGGACACTGAGAAGGGTCAGCCCCAGCATTTT.

The chain uses TRBV2 and TRBJ2-1; 10 nucleotides align to TRBD1. Germline V gene lookup returns CDR1 SNHLY and CDR2 FYNNEI. J was trimmed by 3 bases and V by 6 bases; bases with no gene match: 8. CDR3 length: 16 residues. As DNA, the CDR3 is TGTGCCAGCAGCCAAAGGGGACAGGGGAGCTACAATGAGCAGTTCTTC. Residues: CASSQRGQGSYNEQFF. The variable domain in full, completed from reference TRBV2 and TRBJ2-1, reads EPEVTQTPSHQVTQMGQEVILRCVPISNHLYFYWYRQILGQKVEFLVSFYNNEISEKSEIFDDQFSVERPDGSNFTLKIRSTKLEDSAMYFCASSQRGQGSYNEQFFGPGTRLTVL.

This CDR3 is CASSLPGLAGSYEQYF. CDR3 nucleotide sequence: TGCGCCAGCAGCTTGCCAGGACTAGCGGGTTCTTACGAGCAGTACTTC. The V and J genes are TRBV5-1 and TRBJ2-7; 11 nucleotides line up with TRBD2. Losses at the gene ends were 1 base for V and 4 bases for J; bases not matched to a gene: 7. The CDR3 has 16 residues. The germline CDR1 and CDR2 sequences are SGHRS and YFSETQ. The full variable domain, its missing parts supplied by reference TRBV5-1 and TRBJ2-7, is KAGVTQTPRYLIKTRGQQVTLSCSPISGHRSVSWYQQTPGQGLQFLFEYFSETQRNKGNFPGRFSGRQFSNSRSEMNVSTLELGDSALYLCASSLPGLAGSYEQYFGPGTRLTVT.

The rearrangement links TRBV6-2 or TRBV6-3 to TRBJ1-5; D unclear. The V and J ends lost 5 bases and 3 bases respectively, with 5 bases between them. Germline V CDR1 and CDR2: MNHEY, SVGEGT. This CDR3 is built from 12 residues. The CDR3 here is CASSRSNQPQHF. The CDR3 DNA is TGTGCCAGCAGTCGTTCCAATCAGCCCCAGCATTTT.

The rearrangement links TRBV9 to TRBJ1-5; D remains unclear. The CDR3 is 16 amino acids. CDR1 and CDR2 (germline): SGDLS, YYNGEE. Trimming removed 0 bases from V and 0 bases from J, with 10 bases in between. CDR3 sequence: CASSVDSGNSNQPQHF. The DNA of the CDR3 is TGTGCCAGCAGCGTAGACAGCGGTAATAGCAATCAGCCCCAGCATTTT. The full variable domain, its missing parts supplied by reference TRBV9 and TRBJ1-5, is DSGVTQTPKHLITATGQRVTLRCSPRSGDLSVYWYQQSLDQGLQFLIQYYNGEERAKGNILERFSAQQFPDLHSELNLSSLELGDSALYFCASSVDSGNSNQPQHFGDGTRLSIL.

A note on this clone: One junction end disagrees with the germline gene, perhaps due to a read error. V is TRBV5-1 and J is TRBJ1-1; D may be TRBD1 (5 bases). From germline, CDR1 is SGHRS and CDR2 YFSETQ. The CDR3 loop spans 14 amino acids. This CDR3 is CASSSQGVNAEAFF. The CDR3 nucleotides are TGCGCCAGCAGCTCCCAAGGGGTGAACGCTGAAGCTTTCTTT.

The rearrangement uses TRBV27 and TRBJ2-7; 8 bases line up with TRBD1. Per the germline V gene, CDR1 is MNHEY and CDR2 is SMNVEV (reference sequence). The V segment lost 3 bases and the J segment 2 bases; nucleotides outside the gene matches: 3. The CDR3 loop spans 14 amino acids. The chain's CDR3 is CASSFGQGPYEQYF. DNA of the CDR3: TGTGCCAGCAGTTTCGGACAGGGCCCCTACGAGCAGTACTTC.

This clone has just one count. The chain is built from TRBV4-1 and TRBJ2-7, with TRBD2 matching 11 bases. Germline V gene data show CDR1 as MGHRA and CDR2 as YSYEKL. CDR3 length: 19 residues. V was pared by 0 bases and J by 0 bases, with 10 bases of the junction left unmatched. As DNA, the CDR3 is TGCGCCAGCAGCCAAGATACCCCTTTACTAGCGGGAGCCTCCTACGAGCAGTACTTC. Translating it yields CASSQDTPLLAGASYEQYF.